The subject of this entry is one T cell receptor (beta chain). This receptor's antigen is unknown. No base quality values were provided; no much bigger clone lies one nucleotide off. Based on the germline V gene, the CDR1 and CDR2 sequences are SGDLS and YYNGEE. The CDR3 runs 13 amino acids, cysteine and phenylalanine included. The sequence is cut down to CDR3 DNA, 39 bases in frame from base 1. V loses 0 bases of germline sequence and J loses 5 bases, and the interval between the two ends is 9 bases. The library was obtained by the immunoSEQ multiplex PCR assay. For the multiplex PCR, a mixture combining 60 forward primers for TCR Vbeta segments and 13 reverse primers for TCR Jbeta segments was used. Amplification of the CDR3 region of rearranged TCR beta genes was performed with a multiplex PCR assay on genomic DNA. On the Illumina HiSeq System, the amplified TCR beta libraries were sequenced as 87-base-pair reads. As for the authors' bioinformatics: A later analysis counted some 80 million unique TCR beta chains across the 550 to 750 repertoires, and around 12 million of these chains were shared by at least two donors. Raw reads were error-corrected and collapsed into unique sequences by a nearest-neighbor algorithm in which closely related sequences were merged to remove PCR and sequencing errors. To assign V, D and J gene segments, CDR3 sequences were aligned to IMGT reference sequences. For a sequence to be retained, a match of at least six nucleotides was required to both a V gene segment and a J gene segment. Rearrangements were classified as productive when the CDR3 lacked stop codons and remained in frame with V and J, and all other rearrangements were classified as non-productive. CDR3 was defined by IMGT convention, running from the second conserved V-encoded cysteine to the conserved J-encoded phenylalanine. Sequences without an unambiguous match to a single V gene segment were excluded from the earlier analysis of about 600 of the donors. An earlier analysis of several hundred of the donors classified V segments as functional when productive rearrangements were above 56.7% and as segregating when the standard deviation between donors was above 5%. A statistical classification framework was built to diagnose cytomegalovirus status from the catalog of TCR beta chain sequences. V and J gene assignment, in a later analysis, came from comparing TCR nucleotide sequences with IMGT/GENE-DB human TR gene sequences. In a later analysis, CDR3 sequences and most-parsimonious VDJ recombination scenarios were assigned using the TCRdist pipeline. In a later analysis, each TCR beta chain was defined by its CDR3 amino acid sequence together with its V-gene family, and reads without a unique V-gene family were excluded. A later analysis removed 550 to 700 highly shared, low-generation-probability nucleotide sequences to deal with suspected cross-contamination and a sequencing artifact. In a later analysis, a clonal expansion index for each public chain was calculated from normalized within-repertoire ranks of inferred template counts. In a later analysis, generation probabilities were computed using a VDJ recombination model fitted to out-of-frame rearrangements, and the results were checked against IGoR. A later analysis scored TCR-TCR, TCR-HLA and TCR-CMV co-occurrence with hypergeometric tests, applying a repertoire-size bias correction to TCR pairs. In a later analysis, false discovery rates were estimated by permuting HLA or CMV assignments 20 times. In a later analysis, co-occurring TCRs were grouped using DBSCAN, and TCRdist sequence similarity was added for clustering within HLA-allele-positive subsets. Repertoires with fewer than 30,000 or more than 120,000 public chains were left out of co-occurrence clustering, as were a few repertoires with anomalous nucleotide sharing. Here the immuneACCESS table is served through TCRdb, limited to in-frame sequences with V and J called. Missing clones are a known gap in these copies; in checked studies unresolved V genes cover under half, and the rest lacks a known reason. The V and J calls and clone size come from that table; D and trimming were worked out from the DNA. In all, the sample holds 90,000 to 150,000 clones, and roughly 14% of those were seen once. 1.5% to 2% of the sample is taken by the ten largest.

The record originates from a study of cytomegalovirus exposure and HLA in healthy donors (dated by TCRdb to about 2017). About the study as a whole: In an earlier analysis of 450 to 750 of the donors, around 290 Gb of sequence data and some 100 million unique TCR beta sequences from roughly 180 million T cells were reported. The number of donors typed differed by locus, with about 629-630 for A, B, C, DRB1 and DQB1, roughly 520 for DQA1, over 600 for DPA1, and approximately 470 for DPB1. All discovery cohort repertoires had been generated on a single sequencing platform. Among the roughly 400 genotyped donors, 75% to 90% belonged to the genetic ancestry cluster associated with self-reported Caucasian donors. Approximately 310 gigabases of sequencing data and some 85 million unique TCR sequences were included in an early release covering roughly 600 HLA-typed donors. Besides the first cohort of around 670 subjects, a separate validation cohort made up of over 95 different subjects was used. A later analysis re-examined previously published TCR beta repertoires from about 700 donors and added high-resolution HLA genotyping to investigate patterns of TCR occurrence. Donor age, sex, ethnicity and CMV serostatus were collected together with the repertoire data. In an earlier analysis of several hundred of the donors, high-throughput TCR beta sequencing was used to judge whether each TCR beta V gene segment behaved as functional or pseudogenic. Class I and class II HLA loci were covered by the typing at four-digit resolution. In the later analysis, no new phenotypic data were used to find candidate immune exposures; instead, reliance was placed on TCR beta sequences and their occurrence across donors. A later genetic analysis used genome-wide SNP genotypes for about 65% of the roughly 700 donors, treating that subset as a discovery cohort. Because of strong linkage in the cohort, a handful of DR-DQ haplotypes were treated as single units for association and clustering. The study profiled the T cell repertoires of 500 to 800 subjects by immunosequencing and related them to cytomegalovirus serostatus. The study aimed to test whether signatures of past pathogen exposure could be identified by cataloging public T cell receptors. On average, approximately 250,000 unique TCR beta nucleotide sequences were sequenced per donor among 350 to 400 genotyped donors of the cohort, with roughly 18% of those sequences being non-productive. To predict cytomegalovirus infection status, the study brought together high-throughput TCR immunosequencing, statistical association of individual TCRs with disease status, and machine learning.

Summary of the overall study and its limitations: In the study, some 160 TCR beta chains were listed as associated with cytomegalovirus. The authors suggested that the approach could potentially be extended to other disease states and immunological phenotypes. Across donors, most TCR sequences were observed very rarely, whereas some public TCRs were present in many individuals. A further reported finding was that TCR beta sequences accurately predicted the HLA-A and HLA-B alleles for most subjects in the first cohort. In a later analysis, most CMV-associated TCR beta chains were found to appear HLA-restricted, with HLA associations seemingly driven largely by CMV exposure. Correlated functional status among segregating V segments might reflect linkage disequilibrium, but an unknown experimental factor could not be ruled out. Immune exposure information for the cohort was limited to CMV serostatus. Because counts were too low, about 17 rarely observed V segments, including chromosome 9 orphons, were excluded from the earlier analysis of 587 of the donors. The classifier was reported to diagnose cytomegalovirus status with high specificity and sensitivity in both the original and validation cohorts. According to a later analysis, TCR association rates differed among HLA loci, with DRB1 alleles showing the most associated TCRs and HLA-C alleles showing the fewest. Because HLA typing was missing for some donors at each locus, association tests included only the typed subset. In an earlier analysis of 587 of the donors, most TCR beta V segments were observed in productive rearrangements about 87% or about 30% of the time, broadly matching IMGT annotations. In a later genetic analysis, a missense DCLRE1C variant was associated with V-gene and J-gene trimming of TCR beta chains, and the association was replicated in an independent cohort. In vitro tests confirmed that three of the cytomegalovirus-associated TCR beta chains recognize cytomegalovirus antigens. Specific HLA alleles were associated with 15,000 to 20,000 TCR beta sequences at a false discovery rate of 0.05 in a later analysis. Because the 87-base-pair reads could not distinguish some IMGT-functional V segments, including TRBV6-2 and TRBV6-3, those segments were excluded. Presence/absence analyses assumed roughly uniform sequencing depth across donors, an assumption that may not hold. When HLA alleles, especially DR and DQ, strongly co-occurred, attributing TCR associations to individual alleles was difficult. In a later analysis, several top co-occurrence clusters were reported to appear linked to parvovirus B19, influenza, CMV and Epstein-Barr virus. Compared with the approximately 670-donor mean, donors in an Asian-associated ancestry cluster had fewer N-insertions in productive TCRs, according to a later genetic analysis. The cohort was sequenced for TCR beta chains only, and without alpha or paired-chain data the features that could be detected were limited. In a later analysis, HLA-associated TCR beta chains showed more clonal expansion and lower generation probabilities than non-associated chains that were equally common. A cluster of highly shared sequence variants was judged likely to be a technical artifact of the sequencing pipeline.

The cohort was made up of roughly 670 healthy bone marrow donors. Cohort members were all nominally healthy when sampled, although unrecorded immune exposures were likely present. The donor was CMV seronegative and belonged to the group of 380 or so seronegative cohort members. Every donor gave a peripheral blood sample, and the peripheral blood mononuclear cells from that sample were used for TCR beta sequencing. Genomic DNA was extracted from the blood cell samples with the Qiagen DNeasy Blood Extraction Kit. This receptor chain uses TRBV9 and TRBJ2-7, and possibly TRBD2, on 6 matching bases. The TCR was taken from a woman aged 18-29 years in good health and CMV-seronegative. The sequencing sample was made of PBMCs. Here the CDR3 is given as CASSVGGKNEQYF. The nucleotide sequence reads TGTGCCAGCAGCGTAGGCGGGAAGAACGAGCAGTACTTC.